This is a list of T cell receptor beta chains from one sample in a study of blood T cell repertoires in COVID-19. TCRdb keeps only in-frame clones here, not all; method: immunoSEQ multiplex PCR. The sample includes approximately 270,000 clones, 70% to 90% of them seen just once. Source material: peripheral blood. The source of these receptors is a woman aged 25 to 39 with COVID-19, enrolled during active disease. Each CDR3 is given with its conserved first and last residue. Each record gives: V gene, clone size, J gene, D gene, CDR3 protein, CDR3 DNA. A D gene is named only where the DNA matches it firmly. Clone size is not always given. Where it is, it says once, few, many or a class for expanded clones.

TRBV7-2	NA	TRBJ2-1	TRBD2	CASSLGTSSYNEQFF	TGTGCCAGCAGCTTAGGGACTAGCTCCTACAATGAGCAGTTCTTC
TRBV5-4	NA	TRBJ2-2	TRBD2	CASSPLAGQNTGELFF	TGTGCCAGCAGCCCTCTAGCGGGGCAGAACACCGGGGAGCTGTTTTTT
TRBV29-1	NA	TRBJ2-7	TRBD1	CSARTGGYEQYF	TGCAGCGCCAGGACAGGGGGCTACGAGCAGTACTTC
TRBV11-2	once	TRBJ1-1	NA	CASSFGAGDEAFF	TGTGCCAGCAGCTTTGGGGCGGGGGACGAAGCTTTCTTT
TRBV7-2	once	TRBJ2-5	NA	CASSLASQETQYF	TGTGCCAGCAGTCTCGCGAGCCAAGAGACCCAGTACTTC
TRBV6-5	NA	TRBJ2-5	NA	CASSYAGARETQYF	TGTGCCAGCAGTTACGCGGGGGCGAGAGAGACCCAGTACTTC
TRBV3-1/TRBV3-2	NA	TRBJ2-2	NA	CASSRSEGTGELFF	TGTGCCAGCAGCCGTTCAGAGGGAACCGGGGAGCTGTTTTTT
TRBV6-1	NA	TRBJ2-2	NA	CASSDPGLIGELFF	TGTGCCAGCAGTGACCCCGGACTCATCGGGGAGCTGTTTTTT
TRBV11-2	NA	TRBJ2-7	NA	CASSTPQAARGYEQYF	TGTGCCAGCAGCACCCCCCAAGCGGCACGGGGCTACGAGCAGTACTTC
TRBV5-6	NA	TRBJ2-1	TRBD2	CASSLGPLAGGPYNEQFF	TGTGCCAGCAGCTTGGGACCGCTAGCGGGAGGGCCCTACAATGAGCAGTTCTTC
TRBV5-6	NA	TRBJ1-2	TRBD1	CASSLGQGAGGYTF	TGTGCCAGCAGCTTGGGCCAGGGGGCCGGCGGCTACACCTTC
TRBV28	NA	TRBJ2-7	NA	CASGGGGNEQYF	TGTGCCAGCGGGGGAGGGGGGAACGAGCAGTACTTC
TRBV11-3	NA	TRBJ1-5	NA	CASSCTPGLLWGQPQHF	TGTGCCAGCAGTTGCACTCCGGGACTCCTGTGGGGTCAGCCCCAGCATTTT
TRBV13	NA	TRBJ2-1	NA	CASSPPSYNEQFF	TGTGCCAGCAGCCCCCCCAGCTACAATGAGCAGTTCTTC
TRBV2	NA	TRBJ1-2	TRBD1	CASSAGQGPVGTF	TGTGCCAGCAGTGCGGGACAGGGCCCAGTGGGAACCTTC
TRBV2	NA	TRBJ2-1	TRBD1	CASRVRQGSNSYNEQFF	TGTGCCAGCAGGGTTAGACAGGGGAGTAACTCCTACAATGAGCAGTTCTTC
TRBV6-1	NA	TRBJ2-4	NA	CASSESRAAGIQYF	TGTGCCAGCAGTGAAAGCCGGGCCGCGGGCATTCAGTACTTC
TRBV19	few	TRBJ2-3	NA	CASSQGLEDTQYF	TGTGCCAGTAGTCAGGGGTTAGAAGATACGCAGTATTTT
TRBV10-1	NA	TRBJ1-1	NA	CASSGSMNTEAFF	TGCGCCAGCAGTGGGAGTATGAACACTGAAGCTTTCTTT
TRBV7-2	NA	TRBJ2-3	NA	CASSFTRGDTQYF	TGTGCCAGCAGCTTTACTAGAGGAGATACGCAGTATTTT
TRBV18	NA	TRBJ2-1	NA	CASSPGRGRGNEQFF	TGTGCCAGCTCACCGGGACGGGGGAGAGGAAATGAGCAGTTCTTC
TRBV10-3	NA	TRBJ1-1	TRBD1	CAISETFSGTALMNTEAFF	TGTGCCATCAGTGAGACATTTTCCGGGACAGCGTTAATGAACACTGAAGCTTTCTTT
TRBV3-1/TRBV3-2	NA	TRBJ1-3	TRBD1	CASSHLPQGQGAGNTIYF	TGTGCCAGCAGCCACCTCCCCCAGGGACAGGGGGCCGGAAACACCATATATTTT
TRBV4-1	NA	TRBJ1-5	NA	CASSQGSSGYVEPQHF	TGCGCCAGCAGCCAAGGGTCGTCAGGGTATGTTGAGCCCCAGCATTTT
TRBV5-6	NA	TRBJ1-6	NA	CASSREQGYNSPLHF	TGTGCCAGCAGCCGAGAACAGGGCTATAATTCACCCCTCCACTTT
TRBV11-3	NA	TRBJ1-1	NA	CASSPGGGGGTEAFF	TGTGCCAGCAGCCCAGGAGGTGGGGGAGGCACTGAAGCTTTCTTT
TRBV7-2	NA	TRBJ1-6	NA	CASSYQAPQNSPLHF	TGTGCCAGCAGCTATCAGGCCCCTCAAAATTCACCCCTCCACTTT
TRBV6-5	NA	TRBJ1-1	NA	CASSPGPGRGTEAFF	TGTGCCAGCAGCCCCGGCCCAGGGAGGGGCACTGAAGCTTTCTTT
TRBV6-5	few	TRBJ1-5	NA	CASSYSVGRNQPQHF	TGTGCCAGCAGTTACTCGGTAGGGAGAAATCAGCCCCAGCATTTT
TRBV5-1	NA	TRBJ1-1	NA	CASSLGLDRVNTEAFF	TGCGCCAGCAGCTTGGGCCTAGACAGAGTGAACACTGAAGCTTTCTTT
TRBV3-1/TRBV3-2	few	TRBJ2-1	NA	CASTTSGGLAGLGVQFF	TGTGCCAGCACCACTTCCGGAGGATTAGCCGGCTTGGGTGTTCAGTTCTTC
TRBV4-3	NA	TRBJ1-4	NA	CASSQEGFAQEKLFF	TGCGCCAGCAGCCAAGAGGGCTTCGCTCAAGAAAAACTGTTTTTT
TRBV7-9	NA	TRBJ2-3	TRBD1	CASSPWTGITHGDTQYF	TGTGCCAGCAGCCCGTGGACAGGGATTACACACGGAGATACGCAGTATTTT
TRBV25-1	few	TRBJ1-1	NA	CASRSSRGRNTEAFF	TGTGCCAGCAGATCCTCCAGGGGAAGGAACACTGAAGCTTTCTTT
TRBV19	NA	TRBJ2-2	NA	CASSASPTGELFF	TGTGCCAGTAGTGCTAGCCCGACCGGGGAGCTGTTTTTT
TRBV4-3	NA	TRBJ2-2	TRBD1	CASSQVGQGIVAGELFF	TGCGCCAGCAGCCAAGTAGGACAGGGAATTGTCGCCGGGGAGCTGTTTTTT
TRBV5-1	NA	TRBJ1-1	TRBD1	CASSKDRGPLNTEAFF	TGCGCCAGCAGCAAGGACAGGGGCCCTCTGAACACTGAAGCTTTCTTT
TRBV5-1	few	TRBJ2-7	TRBD1	CASSPQGAQEQYF	TGCGCCAGCAGCCCTCAGGGGGCGCAGGAGCAGTACTTC
TRBV5-1	NA	TRBJ2-7	NA	CASSLGDSSYEQYF	TGCGCCAGCAGCTTGGGGGACTCGTCCTACGAGCAGTACTTC
TRBV19	NA	TRBJ2-7	TRBD1	CASSIGAEQGIKQYF	TGTGCCAGTAGTATAGGGGCCGAACAGGGGATCAAGCAGTACTTC
TRBV9	NA	TRBJ2-2	TRBD1	CASSAGDRGRKDTGELFF	TGTGCCAGCAGCGCCGGGGACAGGGGGCGAAAGGACACCGGGGAGCTGTTTTTT
TRBV25-1	NA	TRBJ2-1	TRBD2	CASSDQRESNNEQFF	TGTGCCAGCAGTGACCAGCGGGAGAGCAACAATGAGCAGTTCTTC
TRBV5-1	NA	TRBJ2-7	NA	CASSLGQTPEQYF	TGCGCCAGCAGCTTAGGACAGACGCCCGAGCAGTACTTC
TRBV28	NA	TRBJ2-1	NA	CASSLAGYEQFF	TGTGCCAGCAGTTTGGCCGGGTATGAGCAGTTCTTC
TRBV10-3	NA	TRBJ2-2	NA	CAISERSGELFF	TGTGCCATCAGTGAGCGTAGCGGGGAGCTGTTTTTT
TRBV19	NA	TRBJ1-1	NA	CASSAYRDGTEAFF	TGTGCCAGTAGTGCCTACAGGGATGGCACTGAAGCTTTCTTT
TRBV28	NA	TRBJ2-7	NA	CASRSVGNYEQYF	TGTGCCAGCAGGAGCGTCGGCAACTACGAGCAGTACTTC
TRBV5-1	NA	TRBJ1-3	NA	CASSARGVSGNTIYF	TGCGCCAGCAGCGCCAGGGGCGTCAGTGGAAACACCATATATTTT
TRBV19	once	TRBJ2-1	TRBD1	CASSMGTGGNEQFF	TGTGCCAGTAGTATGGGGACAGGGGGAAATGAGCAGTTCTTC
TRBV30	NA	TRBJ2-1	TRBD1	CAWKGQGNHSSYNEQFF	TGTGCCTGGAAGGGACAGGGTAACCACAGCTCCTACAATGAGCAGTTCTTC
TRBV24-1	NA	TRBJ2-1	TRBD2	CATGEPGSGRKQFF	TGTGCCACCGGGGAGCCGGGTAGCGGGAGAAAGCAGTTCTTC
TRBV6-5	NA	TRBJ2-7	TRBD1	CASKTGARTYEQYF	TGTGCCAGCAAGACAGGGGCCAGGACCTACGAGCAGTACTTC
TRBV4-3	NA	TRBJ1-2	NA	CASSQDRDNNYGYTF	TGCGCCAGCAGCCAAGACAGGGACAATAACTATGGCTACACCTTC